The 2 T cell receptor beta chains reported below all come from one sample, sequenced in a study of cytomegalovirus exposure and HLA in healthy donors. 13 Jbeta primers and 60 Vbeta primers were used for the PCR. The protocol was immunoSEQ multiplex PCR, while the TCRdb copy is restricted to in-frame clones and leaves out a portion. Seen here are approximately 180,000 clones, 82% observed once, and the top ten hold about 1.7%. Input material: PBMCs. Source of these receptors: a woman aged 18-29 years in good health and CMV-seronegative.

The chain uses TRBV2 and TRBJ1-5; possible D gene TRBD1, 6 bases. Per germline, CDR1 SNHLY and CDR2 FYNNEI. There are 15 residues in the CDR3. V was pared by 8 bases and J by 4 bases, with 18 bases between. CDR3 nucleotide sequence: TGTGCCAGCCTTGGAGAGGGGGTAGGTAATCAGCCCCAGCATTTT. This translates into CASLGEGVGNQPQHF. Looking up the rest from reference TRBV2 and TRBJ1-5 gives the full variable domain: EPEVTQTPSHQVTQMGQEVILRCVPISNHLYFYWYRQILGQKVEFLVSFYNNEISEKSEIFDDQFSVERPDGSNFTLKIRSTKLEDSAMYFCASLGEGVGNQPQHFGDGTRLSIL.

This clone was counted ten times or more. This rearrangement joins TRBV2 to TRBJ1-3, with unresolved D. The germline V and J ends were trimmed by 6 bases and 4 bases, with 19 bases remaining between them. This CDR3 spans 16 amino acids. From germline, CDR1 is SNHLY and CDR2 FYNNEI. The CDR3 DNA follows: TGTGCCAGCAGGGGGAGAGGGAAAGAGAAAGGAAACACCATATATTTT. Translated, it gives CASRGRGKEKGNTIYF.